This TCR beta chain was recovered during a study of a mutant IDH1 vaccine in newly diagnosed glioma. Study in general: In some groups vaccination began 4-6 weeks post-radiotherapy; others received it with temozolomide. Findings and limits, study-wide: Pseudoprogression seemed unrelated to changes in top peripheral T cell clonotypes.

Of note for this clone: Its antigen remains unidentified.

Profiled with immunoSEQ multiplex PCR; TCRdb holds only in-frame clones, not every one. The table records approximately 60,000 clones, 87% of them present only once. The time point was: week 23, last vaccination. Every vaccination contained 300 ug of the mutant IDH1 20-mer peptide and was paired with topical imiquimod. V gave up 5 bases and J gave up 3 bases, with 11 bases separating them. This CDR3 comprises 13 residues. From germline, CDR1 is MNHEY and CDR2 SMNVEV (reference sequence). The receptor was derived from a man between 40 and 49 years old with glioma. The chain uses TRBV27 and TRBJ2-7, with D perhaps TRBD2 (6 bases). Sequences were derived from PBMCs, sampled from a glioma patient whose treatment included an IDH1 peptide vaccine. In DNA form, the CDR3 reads TGTGCCAGCAGTCCCGGAGGGAGCTACGAGCAGTACTTC. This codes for CASSPGGSYEQYF.